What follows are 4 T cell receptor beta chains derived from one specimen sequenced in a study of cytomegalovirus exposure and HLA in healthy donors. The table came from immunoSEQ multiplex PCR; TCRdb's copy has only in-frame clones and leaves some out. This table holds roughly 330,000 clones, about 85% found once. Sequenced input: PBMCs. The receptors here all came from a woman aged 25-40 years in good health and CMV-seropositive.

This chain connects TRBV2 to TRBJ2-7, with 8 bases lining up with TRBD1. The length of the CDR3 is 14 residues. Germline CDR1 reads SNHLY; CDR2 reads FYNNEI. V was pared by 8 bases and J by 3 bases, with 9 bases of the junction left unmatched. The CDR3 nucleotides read TGTGCCAGCGGAATGGGACAGGTGATCTACGAGCAGTACTTC. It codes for CASGMGQVIYEQYF.

In DNA form, the CDR3 reads TGTGCCAGCAGCTTGCGGGAGTCCTACAATGAGCAGTTCTTC. It yields the protein CASSLRESYNEQFF. The chain joins TRBV5-4 to TRBJ2-1; possible D gene TRBD2, 6 bases. In germline, CDR1 is SGHNT, CDR2 YYREEE (reference sequence). The CDR3 loop spans 14 amino acids. V gave up 1 base and J gave up 1 base, with 6 bases separating them. The full variable domain, rest sourced from reference TRBV5-4 and TRBJ2-1, is ETGVTQSPTHLIKTRGQQVTLRCSSQSGHNTVSWYQQALGQGPQFIFQYYREEENGRGNFPPRFSGLQFPNYSSELNVNALELDDSALYLCASSLRESYNEQFFGPGTRLTVL.

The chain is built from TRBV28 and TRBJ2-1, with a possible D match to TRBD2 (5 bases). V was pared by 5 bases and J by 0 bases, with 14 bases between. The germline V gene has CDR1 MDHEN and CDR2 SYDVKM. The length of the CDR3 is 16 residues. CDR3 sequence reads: CASSTQAASSYNEQFF. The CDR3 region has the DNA TGTGCCAGCAGTACCCAAGCGGCGAGCTCCTACAATGAGCAGTTCTTC.

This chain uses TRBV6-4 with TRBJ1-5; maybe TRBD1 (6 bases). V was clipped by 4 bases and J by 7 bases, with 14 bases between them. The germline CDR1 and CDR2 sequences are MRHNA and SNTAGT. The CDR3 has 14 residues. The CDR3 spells CASSALAGEQPQHF. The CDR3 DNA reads TGTGCCAGCAGTGCTTTGGCAGGGGAACAGCCCCAGCATTTT.